This entry is about one T cell receptor beta chain. Its target is not known. Extraction and reverse transcription of RNA yielded cDNA as the sequencing template. Assay used: immunoSEQ multiplex PCR; TCRdb lists only in-frame clones, some missing. This table holds approximately 90,000 clones, around three quarters found once. The CDR3 is 15 amino acids. Treatment defined: oral pan-JAK inhibitor, 5-10 mg twice daily. It was from alopecia areata patients that lesional scalp punch biopsies and peripheral blood were collected. The sample comes from a study of CD8+ T cells in alopecia areata. Study-wide context: Among treated patients, oral tofacitinib was administered at 5 to 10 mg twice daily.

Points from the study as a whole: The study also sequences resident alphabeta T cells of normal skin in scalp samples. A large proportion of expanded lesional clones were detected persisting in scalp and blood during tofacitinib.

The sequence derives from a human donor with alopecia areata. V and J are TRBV21-1 and TRBJ1-2. TRBV21-1 is a pseudogene locus. The sequencing used CD8+ T cells sorted from blood, collected between weeks 44 and 45, from a patient treated with tofacitinib. The CDR3: CASSKHRDCNYGYTF. The CDR3 DNA follows: TGTGCCAGCAGCAAACACCGGGACTGCAACTATGGCTACACCTTC.